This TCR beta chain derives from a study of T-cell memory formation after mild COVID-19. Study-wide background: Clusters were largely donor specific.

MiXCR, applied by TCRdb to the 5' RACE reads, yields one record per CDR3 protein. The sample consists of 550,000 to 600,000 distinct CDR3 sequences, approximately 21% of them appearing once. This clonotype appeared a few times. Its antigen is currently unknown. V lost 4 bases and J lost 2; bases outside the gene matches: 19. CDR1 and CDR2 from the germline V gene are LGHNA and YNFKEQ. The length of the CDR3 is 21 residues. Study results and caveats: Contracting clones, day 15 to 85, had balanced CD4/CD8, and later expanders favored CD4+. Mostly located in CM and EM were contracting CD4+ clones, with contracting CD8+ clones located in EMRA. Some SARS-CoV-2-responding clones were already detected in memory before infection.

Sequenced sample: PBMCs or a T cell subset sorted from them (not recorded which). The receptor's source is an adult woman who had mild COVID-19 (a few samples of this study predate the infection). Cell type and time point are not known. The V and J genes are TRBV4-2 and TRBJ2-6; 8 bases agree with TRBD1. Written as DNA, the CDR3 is TGTGCCAGCAGCCCCCAACCGGACAGGGCTCCTTCCCGGGCTGGGGCCAACGTCCTGACTTTC. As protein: CASSPQPDRAPSRAGANVLTF.